These T cell receptor beta chains were read from a single sample in a study of OX40 agonist ivuxolimab in advanced cancers. Assay: immunoSEQ multiplex PCR; the TCRdb copy retains only in-frame clones and omits some. The table has more than 13,000 clones, more than 75% seen once. The sequences come from CD4+ or CD8+ T cells sorted from blood, collected in a trial of the OX40 agonist ivuxolimab. These receptors were collected from an adult with an advanced solid tumor such as melanoma, head and neck, liver or kidney cancer. The CDR3 runs from the conserved cysteine through the conserved F or W. The D gene is left open where the match is weak. Clone size appears in some rows only: once, few, many, or a class for an expanded clone.

d_call | clone_size | j_call | v_call | cdr3_length | cdr3_aa | cdr3_nt
NA | NA | TRBJ1-2 | TRBV4-1 | 13 | CASSQVTYYGYTF | TGCGCCAGCAGCCAAGTGACGTACTATGGCTACACCTTC
NA | NA | TRBJ1-5 | TRBV2 | 15 | CASSEGFGGNQPQHF | TGTGCCAGCAGTGAAGGTTTCGGTGGCAATCAGCCCCAGCATTTT
NA | NA | TRBJ2-7 | TRBV4-1 | 13 | CASSQDRTYEQYF | TGCGCCAGCAGCCAAGATCGAACCTACGAGCAGTACTTC
NA | NA | TRBJ2-4 | TRBV23-1 | 15 | CASTPFPGPKNIQYF | TGCGCCAGCACCCCCTTCCCGGGACCCAAAAACATTCAGTACTTC
NA | once | TRBJ2-1 | TRBV5-4 | 11 | CASSLTSEQFF | TGTGCCAGCAGCTTAACTAGTGAGCAGTTCTTC
NA | NA | TRBJ1-2 | TRBV29-1 | 14 | CSVEGRPLLNGYTF | TGCAGCGTTGAAGGACGGCCTTTATTGAATGGCTACACCTTC
NA | NA | TRBJ2-7 | TRBV2 | 10 | CASKQGEQYF | TGTGCCAGCAAGCAGGGCGAGCAGTACTTC
TRBD1 | NA | TRBJ2-7 | TRBV9 | 15 | CASSAWTGEGYEQYF | TGTGCCAGCAGCGCGTGGACAGGTGAGGGCTACGAGCAGTACTTC
NA | NA | TRBJ2-7 | TRBV7-9 | 13 | CASSLVSVYEQYF | TGTGCCAGCAGCTTAGTTTCAGTCTACGAGCAGTACTTC
NA | NA | TRBJ2-5 | TRBV6-5 | 13 | CASSYVLGETQYF | TGTGCCAGCAGTTACGTCCTGGGAGAGACCCAGTACTTC
NA | NA | TRBJ2-1 | TRBV7-9 | 14 | CASSLIGFYNEQFF | TGTGCCAGCAGCCTTATAGGATTCTACAATGAGCAGTTCTTC
TRBD2 | NA | TRBJ2-7 | TRBV11-1 | 15 | CASSLARGSEVEQYF | TGTGCCAGCAGCTTAGCGCGGGGGTCCGAGGTCGAGCAGTACTTC
NA | NA | TRBJ2-1 | TRBV19 | 15 | CASSIWTSGDNEQFF | TGTGCCAGTAGTATCTGGACATCAGGGGACAATGAGCAGTTCTTC
NA | NA | TRBJ2-3 | TRBV5-5 | 15 | CASTAPAGSTDTQYF | TGTGCCAGCACCGCACCAGCGGGTAGCACAGATACGCAGTATTTT